This is a list of T cell receptor beta chains from one sample in a study of T cell repertoires in cytomegalovirus infection. The antigens for these receptors are not known. A single record per CDR3 protein comes from TCRdb applying MiXCR to the reads. The top ten hold around 77% of the sample, which has approximately 70,000 distinct CDR3 sequences, approximately 24% seen once. Sequencing was carried out using PBMCs, sequenced either directly or after in vitro stimulation (not recorded which). The source of these receptors is a human donor in good health (CMV status not recorded). Some clones in this sample may be carry-over from other donors' samples. Each CDR3 is given with its conserved first and last residue. A D gene is named only where the DNA matches it firmly. The size of a clone is reported for some rows only, either as once, few or many, or as a class for expanded clones.

J: TRBJ1-5; D: -; size: -; V: TRBV5-5; DNA: TGTGCCAGCAGCTTGGAACAGGGAATCAATCAGCCCCAGCATTTT; CDR3: CASSLEQGINQPQHF
J: TRBJ2-1; D: -; size: -; V: TRBV6-5; DNA: TGTGCCAGCAGTCACCGGGACGGATACAATGAGCAGTTCTTC; CDR3: CASSHRDGYNEQFF
J: TRBJ2-6; D: TRBD2; size: many; V: TRBV7-2; DNA: TGTGCCAGCAGCTTAACGTCGGGAGGATCTGGGGCCAACGTCCTGACTTTC; CDR3: CASSLTSGGSGANVLTF
J: TRBJ2-4; D: -; size: few; V: TRBV5-6; DNA: TGTGCCAGCAACCTGGGTGGGCTTGACCGATTCTTAGCCAAAAACATTCAGTACTTC; CDR3: CASNLGGLDRFLAKNIQYF
J: TRBJ1-2; D: -; size: -; V: TRBV10-3; DNA: TGTGCCTCCAACCCCGGGACCCTTGGTACCTACACCTTC; CDR3: CASNPGTLGTYTF
J: TRBJ1-2; D: TRBD1; size: -; V: TRBV6-2/TRBV6-3; DNA: TGTGCCAGCAGTTACTCACAGGGGCCGAGCTACACCTTC; CDR3: CASSYSQGPSYTF
J: TRBJ2-7; D: TRBD1; size: few; V: TRBV2; DNA: TGTGCCAGTCAGTTACAGGGGGGCGTTTCCTACGAGCAGTACTTC; CDR3: CASQLQGGVSYEQYF
J: TRBJ2-5; D: TRBD2; size: -; V: TRBV28; DNA: TGTGCCAGCAGTTTATCTCTAGCGGGAGCCGAGACCCAGTACTTC; CDR3: CASSLSLAGAETQYF
J: TRBJ2-1; D: TRBD2; size: -; V: TRBV6-2/TRBV6-3; DNA: TGTGCCAGCAGCGACAACAAGGGACTAGCGGACAGCTCCTACAATGAGCAGTTCTTC; CDR3: CASSDNKGLADSSYNEQFF
J: TRBJ1-1; D: -; size: -; V: TRBV11-2; DNA: TGTGCCAGCAGGCCCCAACAGGTGTTGATGGGTACTGAAGCTTTCTTT; CDR3: CASRPQQVLMGTEAFF
J: TRBJ2-5; D: TRBD2; size: -; V: TRBV29-1; DNA: TGCAGCGTTGAAAGAACGGCTAGCGGGAGTCGGGAGACCCAGTACTTC; CDR3: CSVERTASGSRETQYF
J: TRBJ2-7; D: TRBD2; size: -; V: TRBV7-2; DNA: TGTGCCAGCAGCTTAGCCTCTACGGGACTAGCGGGTAGCTCCTACGAGCAGTACTTC; CDR3: CASSLASTGLAGSSYEQYF
J: TRBJ2-1; D: -; size: few; V: TRBV11-3; DNA: TGTGCCAGCAGCCAGGACTCGTCGTACAATGAGCAGTTCTTC; CDR3: CASSQDSSYNEQFF
J: TRBJ2-3; D: -; size: -; V: TRBV5-4; DNA: TGTGCCAGCAGCTTGGAGGTAGATACGCAGTATTTT; CDR3: CASSLEVDTQYF
J: TRBJ1-4; D: -; size: few; V: TRBV15; DNA: TGTGCCACCAGCAGCTTCGCAACTAATGAAAAACTGTTTTTT; CDR3: CATSSFATNEKLFF
J: TRBJ1-5; D: -; size: -; V: TRBV6-2/TRBV6-3; DNA: TGTGCCAGCACCAAAGGGACACAATATCAGCCCCAGCATTTT; CDR3: CASTKGTQYQPQHF
J: TRBJ1-5; D: -; size: few; V: TRBV27; DNA: TGTGCCAGCAGTTTATCTGGCCGATATAGCAATCAGCCCCAGCATTTT; CDR3: CASSLSGRYSNQPQHF
J: TRBJ2-6; D: -; size: few; V: TRBV7-2; DNA: TGTGCCAGCAGCTTACTAGGCCGAGCTGGGGCCAACGTCCTGACTTTC; CDR3: CASSLLGRAGANVLTF
J: TRBJ2-2; D: -; size: -; V: TRBV6-6; DNA: TGTGCCAGCCTGGTTAACGGGAACACCGGGGAGCTGTTTTTT; CDR3: CASLVNGNTGELFF
J: TRBJ2-5; D: -; size: -; V: TRBV2; DNA: TGTGCCAGCGGGGGCTCACCCAACGGGGAGACCCAGTACTTC; CDR3: CASGGSPNGETQYF
J: TRBJ1-1; D: -; size: many; V: TRBV12-3/TRBV12-4; DNA: TGTGCCAGCAGTTTGGCGGAGAACACTGAAGCTTTCTTT; CDR3: CASSLAENTEAFF
J: TRBJ2-1; D: -; size: few; V: TRBV27; DNA: TGTGCCAGCAGCCCTACTAGTATATCCTACAATGAGCAGTTCTTC; CDR3: CASSPTSISYNEQFF
J: TRBJ2-1; D: -; size: -; V: TRBV20-1; DNA: TGCAGTGCTAGGGACCCACCTCACAATGAGCAGTTCTTC; CDR3: CSARDPPHNEQFF
J: TRBJ1-2; D: -; size: many; V: TRBV25-1; DNA: TGTGCCAGCACCCCGGACCTCGCCCCCTATGGCTACACCTTC; CDR3: CASTPDLAPYGYTF
J: TRBJ2-7; D: TRBD2; size: -; V: TRBV18; DNA: TGTGCCAGCTCACCAGGGGACTATCGCGTCCACGAGCAGTACTTC; CDR3: CASSPGDYRVHEQYF
J: TRBJ2-2; D: -; size: few; V: TRBV19; DNA: TGTGCCAGTACAGGAGTGAACACCGGGGAGCTGTTTTTT; CDR3: CASTGVNTGELFF
J: TRBJ2-7; D: TRBD2; size: -; V: TRBV5-5; DNA: TGTGCCAGCAGCTTAATTCAAGCGGGGAGCTACGAGCAGTACTTC; CDR3: CASSLIQAGSYEQYF
J: TRBJ2-1; D: TRBD1; size: few; V: TRBV12-5; DNA: TGTGCTAGTGGTTTGGTACAGGGGGGACAGGGCTCCTACAATGAGCAGTTCTTC; CDR3: CASGLVQGGQGSYNEQFF
J: TRBJ2-7; D: -; size: many; V: TRBV27; DNA: TGTGCCAGCAGTTTGACAGAAGACTACGAGCAGTACTTC; CDR3: CASSLTEDYEQYF
J: TRBJ2-7; D: -; size: many; V: TRBV7-8; DNA: TGTGCCAGCAGCCCTCAGGGGCCTTCCTACGAGCAGTACTTC; CDR3: CASSPQGPSYEQYF
J: TRBJ2-6; D: -; size: few; V: TRBV28; DNA: TGTGCCAGCAGTACAGGTCCGGAATCTGGGGCCAACGTCCTGACTTTC; CDR3: CASSTGPESGANVLTF
J: TRBJ2-2; D: -; size: -; V: TRBV6-8; DNA: TGTGCCAGCAGTAATCAGGCGATAGGGAACACCGGGGAGCTGTTTTTT; CDR3: CASSNQAIGNTGELFF
J: TRBJ1-4; D: -; size: -; V: TRBV7-6; DNA: TGTGCCAGCAGCTTGGAAAAACTGTTTTTT; CDR3: CASSLEKLFF
J: TRBJ1-5; D: -; size: -; V: TRBV7-2; DNA: TGTGCCAGCAGCCCGGACCGCTCCGGCAATCAGCCCCAGCATTTT; CDR3: CASSPDRSGNQPQHF
J: TRBJ2-3; D: -; size: -; V: TRBV19; DNA: TGTGCCAGTACTCCGGACAGTCCGGATACGCAGTATTTT; CDR3: CASTPDSPDTQYF
J: TRBJ2-7; D: TRBD2; size: many; V: TRBV7-2; DNA: TGTGCCAGCAGCTTAGCAAGGACTAGCGATGAGCAGTACTTC; CDR3: CASSLARTSDEQYF
J: TRBJ2-7; D: TRBD1; size: few; V: TRBV28; DNA: TGTGCCAGCAGTTTATCCAGGGGGCCGTACGAGCAGTACTTC; CDR3: CASSLSRGPYEQYF
J: TRBJ1-4; D: -; size: few; V: TRBV19; DNA: TGTGCCAGTAGTATCCTCCCTTTT; CDR3: CASSILPF
J: TRBJ1-5; D: -; size: -; V: TRBV19; DNA: TGTGCCAGTAGTATTGTGGGGAATCAGCCCCAGCATTTT; CDR3: CASSIVGNQPQHF
J: TRBJ2-1; D: -; size: many; V: TRBV10-3; DNA: TGTGCCGTCAAGGGGGGGTCGGCGATTGAGCAGTTCTTC; CDR3: CAVKGGSAIEQFF
J: TRBJ2-7; D: TRBD1; size: few; V: TRBV6-2/TRBV6-3; DNA: TGTGCCAGCAGGATCACCGGGACAGGGGGCCTCTACGAGCAGTACTTC; CDR3: CASRITGTGGLYEQYF
J: TRBJ1-1; D: -; size: -; V: TRBV6-5; DNA: TGTGCCAGCAGTTACTCGATTGGCTCGGGGGCCCTGAACACTGAAGCTTTCTTT; CDR3: CASSYSIGSGALNTEAFF
J: TRBJ1-1; D: TRBD1; size: -; V: TRBV20-1; DNA: TGCAGTGCTAGGAGAGGAGGGGGCAAGACTGAAGCTTTCTTT; CDR3: CSARRGGGKTEAFF
J: TRBJ2-7; D: -; size: -; V: TRBV25-1; DNA: TGTGCCAGCAGTGCGGGGGCGCGGGTAGGGGGCTACGAGCAGTACTTC; CDR3: CASSAGARVGGYEQYF
J: TRBJ1-2; D: -; size: few; V: TRBV4-3; DNA: TGCGCCAGCAGCCAGATAAATTCCAACACCTACGGCTACACCTTC; CDR3: CASSQINSNTYGYTF
J: TRBJ1-2; D: TRBD1; size: once; V: TRBV4-1; DNA: TGCGCCAGCAGCCAACCGGGGACAGCCTATGGCTACACCTTC; CDR3: CASSQPGTAYGYTF
J: TRBJ1-6; D: -; size: -; V: TRBV9; DNA: TGTGCCAGCAGCGGGACCCTGGGGGGTTCGAATTCACCCCTCCACTTT; CDR3: CASSGTLGGSNSPLHF
J: TRBJ2-7; D: -; size: -; V: TRBV20-1; DNA: TGCAGTGCTAGTAGGGGATACGGGGCTTACGAGCAGTACTTC; CDR3: CSASRGYGAYEQYF
J: TRBJ2-1; D: -; size: many; V: TRBV7-9; DNA: TGTGCCAGCAGCTTGGTGATGAGGAACAATGAGCAGTTCTTC; CDR3: CASSLVMRNNEQFF
J: TRBJ1-2; D: -; size: few; V: TRBV6-2/TRBV6-3; DNA: TGTGCCAGCAGTTACTCGAAAAGCGACGGGTACTATGGCTACACCTTC; CDR3: CASSYSKSDGYYGYTF
J: TRBJ1-1; D: -; size: -; V: TRBV7-3; DNA: TGTGCCAGCAGCTTAAACGGGGAGAACACTGAAGCTTTCTTT; CDR3: CASSLNGENTEAFF
J: TRBJ1-2; D: -; size: few; V: TRBV7-2; DNA: TGTGCCAGCAGCTTAAACAGAGGGAGGAATGGCTACACCTTC; CDR3: CASSLNRGRNGYTF
J: TRBJ2-5; D: TRBD1; size: many; V: TRBV7-2; DNA: TGTGCCAGCAGCCGCGCCTGGGACAGCGCGACCCAGTACTTC; CDR3: CASSRAWDSATQYF
J: TRBJ2-2; D: -; size: many; V: TRBV7-2; DNA: TGTGCCAGCAGCTTAAAAGGCACCGGGGAGCTGTTTTTT; CDR3: CASSLKGTGELFF
J: TRBJ2-2; D: TRBD1; size: -; V: TRBV20-1; DNA: TGCAGTGCTAGGCCCGGGACAGCGAACACCGGGGAGCTGTTTTTT; CDR3: CSARPGTANTGELFF
J: TRBJ2-5; D: TRBD2; size: -; V: TRBV24-1; DNA: TGTGCCACCAGTTATAGCGGGATGAAAGAGACCCAGTACTTC; CDR3: CATSYSGMKETQYF
J: TRBJ1-1; D: -; size: -; V: TRBV25-1; DNA: TGTGCCAGCAGTGAGGGGGGGACACGTGGAGCTTTCTTT; CDR3: CASSEGGTRGAFF
J: TRBJ2-1; D: -; size: -; V: TRBV14; DNA: TGTGCCAGCAGCCAAGTCTTAGGCAGGGGCAATGAGCAGTTCTTC; CDR3: CASSQVLGRGNEQFF
J: TRBJ2-1; D: -; size: -; V: TRBV7-2; DNA: TGTGCCAGCAGCTTGAGTCCCGGCAACAATGAGCAGTTCTTC; CDR3: CASSLSPGNNEQFF